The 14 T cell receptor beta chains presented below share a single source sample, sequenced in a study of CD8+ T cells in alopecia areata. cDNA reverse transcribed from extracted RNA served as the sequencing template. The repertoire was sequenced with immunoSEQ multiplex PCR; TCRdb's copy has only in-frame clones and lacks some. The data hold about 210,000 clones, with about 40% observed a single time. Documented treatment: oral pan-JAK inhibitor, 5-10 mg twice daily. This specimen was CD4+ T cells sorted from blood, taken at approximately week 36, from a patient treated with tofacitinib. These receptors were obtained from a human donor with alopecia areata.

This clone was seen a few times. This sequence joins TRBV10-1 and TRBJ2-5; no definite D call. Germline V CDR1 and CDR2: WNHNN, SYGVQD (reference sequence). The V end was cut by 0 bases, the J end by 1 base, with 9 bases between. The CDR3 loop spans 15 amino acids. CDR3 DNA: TGCGCCAGCAGTGAGTCTCGCCAGCTCCAAGAGACCCAGTACTTC. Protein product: CASSESRQLQETQYF.

CDR3 residues: CASSSGISYEQYF. The CDR3 DNA follows: TGCGCCAGCAGCTCGGGGATTTCCTACGAGCAGTACTTC. This sequence joins TRBV5-1 and TRBJ2-7, with D perhaps matching TRBD2 (5 bases). The germline V gene encodes CDR1 SGHRS and CDR2 YFSETQ. The CDR3 runs to 13 residues. The V and J ends lost 3 bases and 1 base respectively, with 8 bases between them.

The CDR3 loop is CASSLNQETQYF. The CDR3 DNA is TGCGCCAGCAGCCTGAATCAAGAGACCCAGTACTTC. The chain carries TRBV5-1 and TRBJ2-5, with no clear D. The CDR3 has 12 residues. Looked up from germline, CDR1 is SGHRS and CDR2 is YFSETQ. Trimming left V 4 bases short and J 2 bases short, with 6 bases between.

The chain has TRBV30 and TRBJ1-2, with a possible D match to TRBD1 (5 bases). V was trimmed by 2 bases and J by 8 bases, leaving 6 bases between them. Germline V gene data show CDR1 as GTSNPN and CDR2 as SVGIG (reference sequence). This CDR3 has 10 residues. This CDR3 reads CAWSRGGYTF. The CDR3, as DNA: TGTGCCTGGAGTAGGGGAGGCTACACCTTC.

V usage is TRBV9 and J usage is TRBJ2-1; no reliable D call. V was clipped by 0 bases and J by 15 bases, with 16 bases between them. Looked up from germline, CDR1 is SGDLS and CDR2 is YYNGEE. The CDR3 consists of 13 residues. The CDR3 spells CASSVGVADVPFF. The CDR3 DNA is TGTGCCAGCAGCGTAGGAGTGGCCGACGTTCCGTTCTTC.

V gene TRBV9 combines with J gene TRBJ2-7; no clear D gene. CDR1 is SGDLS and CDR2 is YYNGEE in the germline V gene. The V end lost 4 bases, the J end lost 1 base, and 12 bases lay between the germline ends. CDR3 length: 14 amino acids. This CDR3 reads CASSQDLRSYEQYF. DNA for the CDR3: TGTGCCAGCAGCCAGGACCTAAGATCCTACGAGCAGTACTTC. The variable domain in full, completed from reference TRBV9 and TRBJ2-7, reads DSGVTQTPKHLITATGQRVTLRCSPRSGDLSVYWYQQSLDQGLQFLIQYYNGEERAKGNILERFSAQQFPDLHSELNLSSLELGDSALYFCASSQDLRSYEQYFGPGTRLTVT.

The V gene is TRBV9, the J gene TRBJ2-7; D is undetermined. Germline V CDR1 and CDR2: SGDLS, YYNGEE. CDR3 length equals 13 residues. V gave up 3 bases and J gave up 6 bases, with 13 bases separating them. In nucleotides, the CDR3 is TGTGCCAGCAGCGCTATAGGGTCCGGCGAGCAGTACTTC. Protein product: CASSAIGSGEQYF.

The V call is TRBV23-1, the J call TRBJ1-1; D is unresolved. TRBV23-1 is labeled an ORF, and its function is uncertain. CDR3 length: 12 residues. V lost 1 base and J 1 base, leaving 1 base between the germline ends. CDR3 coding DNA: TGCGCCAGCAGTCAATGGAACACTGAAGCTTTCTTT. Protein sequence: CASSQWNTEAFF.

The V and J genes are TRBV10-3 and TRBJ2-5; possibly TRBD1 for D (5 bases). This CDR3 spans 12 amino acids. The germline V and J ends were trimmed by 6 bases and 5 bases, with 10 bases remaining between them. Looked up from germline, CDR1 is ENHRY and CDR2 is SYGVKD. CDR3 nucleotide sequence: TGTGCCATCAGCAGGGAACGGGAGACCCAGTACTTC. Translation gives CAISRERETQYF.

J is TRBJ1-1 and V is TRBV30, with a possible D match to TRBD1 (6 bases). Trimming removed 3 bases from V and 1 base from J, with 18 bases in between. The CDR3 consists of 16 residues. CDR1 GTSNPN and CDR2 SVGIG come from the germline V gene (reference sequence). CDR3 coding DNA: TGTGCCTGGAGAGCTGGGACACCCGACTGGAACACTGAAGCTTTCTTT. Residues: CAWRAGTPDWNTEAFF.

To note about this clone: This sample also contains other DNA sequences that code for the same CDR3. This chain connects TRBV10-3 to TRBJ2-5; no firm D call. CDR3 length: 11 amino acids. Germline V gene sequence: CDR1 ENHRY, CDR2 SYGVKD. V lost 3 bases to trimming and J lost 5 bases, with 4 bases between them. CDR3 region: CAISESETQYF. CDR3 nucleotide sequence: TGTGCCATCAGTGAATCTGAGACCCAGTACTTC.

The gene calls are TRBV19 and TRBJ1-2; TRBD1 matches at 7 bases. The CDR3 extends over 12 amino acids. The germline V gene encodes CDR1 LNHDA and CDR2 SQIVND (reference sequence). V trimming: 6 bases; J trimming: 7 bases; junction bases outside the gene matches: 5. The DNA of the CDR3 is TGTGCCAGTAGCCATTGGGACAGTGGCTACACCTTC. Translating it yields CASSHWDSGYTF.

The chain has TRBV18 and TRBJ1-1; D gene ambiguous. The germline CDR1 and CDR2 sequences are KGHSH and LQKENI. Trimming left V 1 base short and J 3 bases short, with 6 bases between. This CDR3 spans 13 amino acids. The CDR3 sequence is CASSPRSDTEAFF. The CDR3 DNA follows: TGTGCCAGCTCACCACGGTCAGACACTGAAGCTTTCTTT.

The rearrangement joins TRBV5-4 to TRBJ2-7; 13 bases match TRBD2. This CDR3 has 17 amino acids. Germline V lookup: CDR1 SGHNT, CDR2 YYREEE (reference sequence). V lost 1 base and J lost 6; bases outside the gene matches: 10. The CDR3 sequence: CASSLRRTSGRVGEQYF. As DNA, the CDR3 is TGTGCCAGCAGCTTGCGCCGTACTAGCGGGAGGGTGGGCGAGCAGTACTTC.